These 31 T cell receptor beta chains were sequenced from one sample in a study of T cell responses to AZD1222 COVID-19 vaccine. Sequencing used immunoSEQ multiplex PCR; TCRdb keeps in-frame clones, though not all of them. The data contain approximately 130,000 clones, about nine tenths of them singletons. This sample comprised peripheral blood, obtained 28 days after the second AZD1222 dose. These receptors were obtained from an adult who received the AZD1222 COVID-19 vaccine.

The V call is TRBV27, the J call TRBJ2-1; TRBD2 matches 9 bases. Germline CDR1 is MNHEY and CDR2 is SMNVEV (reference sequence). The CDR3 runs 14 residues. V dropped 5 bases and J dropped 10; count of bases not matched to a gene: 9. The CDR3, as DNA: TGTGCCAGCAGTGCGGCAGGGACTAGCCGGGAGCAGTTCTTC. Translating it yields CASSAAGTSREQFF.

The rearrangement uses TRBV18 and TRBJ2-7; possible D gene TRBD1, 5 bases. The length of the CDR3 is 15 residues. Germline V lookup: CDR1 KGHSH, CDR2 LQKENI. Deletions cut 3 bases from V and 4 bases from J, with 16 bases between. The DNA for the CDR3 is TGTGCCAGCTCACCCGAGAGACAGAACCTTTACGAGCAGTACTTC. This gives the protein CASSPERQNLYEQYF.

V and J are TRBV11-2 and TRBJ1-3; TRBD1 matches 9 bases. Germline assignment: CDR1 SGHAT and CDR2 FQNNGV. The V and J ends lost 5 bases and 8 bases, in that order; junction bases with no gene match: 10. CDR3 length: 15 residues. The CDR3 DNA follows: TGTGCCAGCAGCCCACAGGGGGCCTTCGTGGACACCATATATTTT. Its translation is CASSPQGAFVDTIYF.

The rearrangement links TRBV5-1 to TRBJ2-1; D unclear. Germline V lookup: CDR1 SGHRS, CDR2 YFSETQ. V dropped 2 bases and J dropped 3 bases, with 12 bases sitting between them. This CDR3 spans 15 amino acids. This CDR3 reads CASSLDSTGYNEQFF. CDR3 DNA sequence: TGCGCCAGCAGCTTAGACTCGACCGGCTACAATGAGCAGTTCTTC.

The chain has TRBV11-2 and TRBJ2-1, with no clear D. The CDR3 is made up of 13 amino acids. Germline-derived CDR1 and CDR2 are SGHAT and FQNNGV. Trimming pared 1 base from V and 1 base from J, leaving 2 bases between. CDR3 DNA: TGTGCCAGCAGCTTAGGGTCCTACAATGAGCAGTTCTTC. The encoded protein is CASSLGSYNEQFF.

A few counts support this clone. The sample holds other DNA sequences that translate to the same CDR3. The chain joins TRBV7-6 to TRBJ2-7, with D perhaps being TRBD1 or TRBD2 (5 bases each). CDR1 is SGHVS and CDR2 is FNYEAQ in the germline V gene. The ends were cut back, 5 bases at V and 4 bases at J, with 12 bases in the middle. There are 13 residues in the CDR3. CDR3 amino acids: CASSPGPNYEQYF. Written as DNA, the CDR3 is TGTGCCAGCAGCCCGGGACCAAATTACGAGCAGTACTTC.

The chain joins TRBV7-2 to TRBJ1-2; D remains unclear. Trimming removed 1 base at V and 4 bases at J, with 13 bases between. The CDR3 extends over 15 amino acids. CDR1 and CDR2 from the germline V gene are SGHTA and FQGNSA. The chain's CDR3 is CASSLDWSVRYGYTF. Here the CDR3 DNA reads TGTGCCAGCAGCTTAGATTGGTCCGTCCGCTATGGCTACACCTTC.

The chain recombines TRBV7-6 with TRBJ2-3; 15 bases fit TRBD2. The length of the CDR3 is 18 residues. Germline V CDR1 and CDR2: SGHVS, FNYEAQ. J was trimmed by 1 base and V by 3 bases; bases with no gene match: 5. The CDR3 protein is CASSFGLAGGEGTDTQYF. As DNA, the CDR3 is TGTGCCAGCAGCTTTGGACTAGCGGGGGGGGAAGGCACAGATACGCAGTATTTT.

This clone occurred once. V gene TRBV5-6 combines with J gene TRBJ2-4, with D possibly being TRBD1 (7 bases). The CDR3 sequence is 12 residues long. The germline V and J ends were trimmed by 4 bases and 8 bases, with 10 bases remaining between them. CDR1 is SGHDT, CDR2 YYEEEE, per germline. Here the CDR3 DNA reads TGTGCCAGCAGCCAGGGGGGACACATTCAGTACTTC. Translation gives CASSQGGHIQYF. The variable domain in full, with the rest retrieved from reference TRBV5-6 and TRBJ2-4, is DAGVTQSPTHLIKTRGQQVTLRCSPKSGHDTVSWYQQALGQGPQFIFQYYEEEERQRGNFPDRFSGHQFPNYSSELNVNALLLGDSALYLCASSQGGHIQYFGAGTRLSVL.

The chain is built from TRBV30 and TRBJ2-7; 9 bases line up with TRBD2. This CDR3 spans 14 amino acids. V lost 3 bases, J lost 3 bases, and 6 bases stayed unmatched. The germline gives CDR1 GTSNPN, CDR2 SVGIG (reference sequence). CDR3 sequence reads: CAWSNAGGLYEQYF. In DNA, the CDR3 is TGTGCCTGGAGCAACGCGGGAGGGCTCTACGAGCAGTACTTC.

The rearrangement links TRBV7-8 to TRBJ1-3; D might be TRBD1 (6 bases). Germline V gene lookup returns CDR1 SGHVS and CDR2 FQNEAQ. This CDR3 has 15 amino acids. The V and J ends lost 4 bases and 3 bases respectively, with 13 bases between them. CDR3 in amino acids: CASSSRGAGGNTIYF. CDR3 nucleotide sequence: TGTGCCAGCAGCTCACGGGGGGCAGGTGGAAACACCATATATTTT.

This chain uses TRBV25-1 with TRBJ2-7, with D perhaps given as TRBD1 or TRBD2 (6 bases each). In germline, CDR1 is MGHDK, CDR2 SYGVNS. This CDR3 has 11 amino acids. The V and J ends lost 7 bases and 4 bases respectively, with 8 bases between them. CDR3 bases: TGTGCCAGCACGGGGGCTTACGAGCAGTACTTC. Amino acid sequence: CASTGAYEQYF.

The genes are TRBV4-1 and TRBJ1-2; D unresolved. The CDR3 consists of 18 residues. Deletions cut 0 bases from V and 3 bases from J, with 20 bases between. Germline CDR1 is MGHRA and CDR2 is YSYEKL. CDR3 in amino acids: CASSQDQSKVAGDYGYTF. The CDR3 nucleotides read TGCGCCAGCAGCCAAGATCAATCCAAGGTAGCGGGTGACTATGGCTACACCTTC.

CDR3 nucleotides: TGTGCCAGCTCACTACAGACAGGTCGCTTCACTGAAGCTTTCTTT. Encoded protein: CASSLQTGRFTEAFF. The V call is TRBV18, the J call TRBJ1-1; maybe TRBD1 (6 bases). Germline V gene lookup returns CDR1 KGHSH and CDR2 LQKENI. The CDR3 has 15 residues. Trimming pared 4 bases from V and 4 bases from J, leaving 16 bases between.

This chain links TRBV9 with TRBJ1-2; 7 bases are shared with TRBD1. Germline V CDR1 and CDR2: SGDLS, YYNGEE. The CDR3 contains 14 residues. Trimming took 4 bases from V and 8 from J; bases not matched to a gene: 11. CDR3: CASSTHRGGEGYTF. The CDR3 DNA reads TGTGCCAGCAGCACCCACAGGGGAGGAGAAGGCTACACCTTC.

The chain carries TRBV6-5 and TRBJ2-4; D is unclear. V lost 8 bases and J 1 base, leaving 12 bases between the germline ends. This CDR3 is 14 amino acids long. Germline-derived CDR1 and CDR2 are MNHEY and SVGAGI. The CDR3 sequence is CASQRDGAKNIQYF. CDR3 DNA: TGTGCCAGCCAGCGCGACGGGGCCAAAAACATTCAGTACTTC.

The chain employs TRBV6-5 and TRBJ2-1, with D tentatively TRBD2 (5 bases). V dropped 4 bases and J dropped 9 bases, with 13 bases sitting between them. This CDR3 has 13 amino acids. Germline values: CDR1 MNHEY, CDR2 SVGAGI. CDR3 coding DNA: TGTGCCAGCAGTTTCACTAGGGAAGGTGAGCAGTTCTTC. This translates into CASSFTREGEQFF.

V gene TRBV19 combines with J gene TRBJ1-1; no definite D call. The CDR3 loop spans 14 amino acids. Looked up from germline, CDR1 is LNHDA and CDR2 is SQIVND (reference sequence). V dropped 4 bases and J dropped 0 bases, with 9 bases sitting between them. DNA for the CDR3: TGTGCCAGTAGTAATATATGGGTGAACACTGAAGCTTTCTTT. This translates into CASSNIWVNTEAFF. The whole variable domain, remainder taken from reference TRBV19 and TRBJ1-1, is DGGITQSPKYLFRKEGQNVTLSCEQNLNHDAMYWYRQDPGQGLRLIYYSQIVNDFQKGDIAEGYSVSREKKESFPLTVTSAQKNPTAFYLCASSNIWVNTEAFFGQGTRLTVV.

This chain's CDR3 is CASSLVRVRDPYF. The CDR3 region has the DNA TGTGCCAGCAGCTTAGTTCGGGTTAGAGATCCGTACTTC. The chain couples TRBV11-2 to TRBJ2-5; D call uncertain. Trimming shortened V by 1 base and J by 13 bases, and 16 bases separated the two germline ends. In germline, CDR1 is SGHAT, CDR2 FQNNGV. This CDR3 comprises 13 residues.

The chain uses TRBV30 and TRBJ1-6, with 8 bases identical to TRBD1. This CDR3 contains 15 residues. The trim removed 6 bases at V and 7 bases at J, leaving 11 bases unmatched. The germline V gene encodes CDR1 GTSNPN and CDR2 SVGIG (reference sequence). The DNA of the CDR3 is TGTGCCTGCTTTTACGGACAGGGATTCAATTCACCCCTCCACTTT. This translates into CACFYGQGFNSPLHF. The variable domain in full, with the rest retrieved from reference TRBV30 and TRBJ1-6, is SQTIHQWPATLVQPVGSPLSLECTVEGTSNPNLYWYRQAAGRGLQLLFYSVGIGQISSEVPQNLSASRPQDRQFILSSKKLLLSDSGFYLCACFYGQGFNSPLHFGNGTRLTVT.

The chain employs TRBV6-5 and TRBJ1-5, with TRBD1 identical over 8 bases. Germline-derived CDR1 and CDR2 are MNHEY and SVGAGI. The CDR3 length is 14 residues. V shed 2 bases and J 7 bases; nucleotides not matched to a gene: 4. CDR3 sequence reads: CASSYGRGPQPQHF. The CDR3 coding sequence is TGTGCCAGCAGTTACGGCAGGGGGCCCCAGCCCCAGCATTTT.

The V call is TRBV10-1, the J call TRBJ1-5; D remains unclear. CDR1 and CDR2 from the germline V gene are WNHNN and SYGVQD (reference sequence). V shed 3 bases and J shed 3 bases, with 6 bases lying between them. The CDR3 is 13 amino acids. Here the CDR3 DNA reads TGCGCCAGCAGTGAAGGGTACAATCAGCCCCAGCATTTT. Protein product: CASSEGYNQPQHF.

The CDR3 here is CATSRGPDSGNTIYF. CDR3 DNA sequence: TGTGCCACCAGCAGAGGCCCGGACTCTGGAAACACCATATATTTT. This chain links TRBV15 with TRBJ1-3; D is uncertain. V was pared by 1 base and J by 0 bases, with 7 bases between. CDR3 length: 15 amino acids. CDR1 is LNHNV and CDR2 is YYDKDF in the germline V gene (reference sequence).

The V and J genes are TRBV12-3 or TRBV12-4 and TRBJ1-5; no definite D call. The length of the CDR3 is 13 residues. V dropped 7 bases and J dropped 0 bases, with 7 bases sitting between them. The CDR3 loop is CASMPYSNQPQHF. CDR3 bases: TGTGCCAGCATGCCCTATAGCAATCAGCCCCAGCATTTT.

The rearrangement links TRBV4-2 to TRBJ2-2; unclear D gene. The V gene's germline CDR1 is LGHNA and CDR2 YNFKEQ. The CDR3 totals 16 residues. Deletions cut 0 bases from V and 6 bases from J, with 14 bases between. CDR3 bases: TGTGCCAGCAGCCAAGATTTAAGGCCCCCACCCGGGGAGCTGTTTTTT. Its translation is CASSQDLRPPPGELFF.

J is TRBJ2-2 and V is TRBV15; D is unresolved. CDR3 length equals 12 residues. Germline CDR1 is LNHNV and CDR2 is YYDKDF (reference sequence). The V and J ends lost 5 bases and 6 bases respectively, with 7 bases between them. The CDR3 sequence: CATSFTPGELFF. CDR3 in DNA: TGTGCCACCAGCTTCACGCCCGGGGAGCTGTTTTTT.

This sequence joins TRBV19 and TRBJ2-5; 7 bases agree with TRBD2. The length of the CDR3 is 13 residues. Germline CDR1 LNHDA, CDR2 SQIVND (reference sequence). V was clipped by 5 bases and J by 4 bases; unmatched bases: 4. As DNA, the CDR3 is TGTGCCAGTAGTTATAGGGAGGGAGAGACCCAGTACTTC. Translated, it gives CASSYREGETQYF.

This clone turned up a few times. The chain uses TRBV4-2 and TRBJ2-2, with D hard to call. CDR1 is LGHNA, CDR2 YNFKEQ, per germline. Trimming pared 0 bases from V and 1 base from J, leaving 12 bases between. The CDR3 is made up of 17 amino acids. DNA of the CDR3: TGTGCCAGCAGCCAAGATGATGGCCTACAGAACACCGGGGAGCTGTTTTTT. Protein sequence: CASSQDDGLQNTGELFF.

CDR3 loop: CASSYAGLGGYTF. The DNA of the CDR3 is TGTGCCAGCAGTTACGCTGGGTTGGGTGGCTACACCTTC. This chain uses TRBV6-5 with TRBJ1-2, with D hard to call. Trimming stripped 2 bases from V and 7 bases from J, with 11 bases between. This CDR3 has 13 residues. The germline CDR1 and CDR2 sequences are MNHEY and SVGAGI.

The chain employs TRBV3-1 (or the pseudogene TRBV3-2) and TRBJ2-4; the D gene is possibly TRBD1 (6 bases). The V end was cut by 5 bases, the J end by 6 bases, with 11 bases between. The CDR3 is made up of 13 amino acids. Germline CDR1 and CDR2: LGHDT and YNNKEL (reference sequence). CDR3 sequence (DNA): TGTGCCAGCAGCTCCGGACAGACAAACATTCAGTACTTC. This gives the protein CASSSGQTNIQYF.

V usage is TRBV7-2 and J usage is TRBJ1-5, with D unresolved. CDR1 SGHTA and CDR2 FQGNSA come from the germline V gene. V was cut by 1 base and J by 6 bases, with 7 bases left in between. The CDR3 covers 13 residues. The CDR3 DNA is TGTGCCAGCAGCTTAGAGGGTAGTCAGCCCCAGCATTTT. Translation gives CASSLEGSQPQHF.